The clone carrying this TCR beta chain has just a few counts. Its specificity is not known. Profiling relied on immunoSEQ multiplex PCR, and the TCRdb table lists in-frame clones only, not all of them. This table holds over 110,000 clones, around 90% found once. CDR3 length: 14 amino acids. With 3 bases clipped from V and 5 bases from J, the junction kept 6 bases outside the gene matches. Looked up from germline, CDR1 is LGHDT and CDR2 is YNNKEL (reference sequence). The data are from a study of T cell responses to AZD1222 COVID-19 vaccine. About the research overall: Pooling of second doses given at about 4 or about 12 weeks was done. The study's findings and limits: Every sample of the repertoires postdated the peak T cell response. Most donors were white British, females outnumbered males, and clonal diversity was possibly underestimated.

The sample was peripheral blood, taken on day 0 of AZD1222 vaccination. The source is an adult in good health. This chain connects TRBV3-1 (or the pseudogene TRBV3-2) to TRBJ1-1, with 7 bases lining up with TRBD1. As DNA, the CDR3 is TGTGCCAGCAGCCAGGTACAGGGGCGGACTGAAGCTTTCTTT. As protein: CASSQVQGRTEAFF.